This TCR beta chain came from a study of control samples from healthy donors and cancer patients. Data came from immunoSEQ multiplex PCR; TCRdb stores just in-frame clones and leaves some out. The sample lists some 140,000 clones, 70% to 90% seen once, with just over 8.5% in the top ten. The V and J ends lost 0 bases and 6 bases respectively, with 15 bases between them. CDR3 length equals 15 residues. Germline V gene lookup returns CDR1 SGHRS and CDR2 YFSETQ. Material: blood. V gene TRBV5-1 combines with J gene TRBJ2-5; TRBD1 or TRBD2 may be the D gene (5 bases each). The sequence came from a woman in her thirties in good health. The CDR3 DNA is TGCGCCAGCAGCTTGGCCTTGGGCCAGGGACAGACCCAGTACTTC. As protein: CASSLALGQGQTQYF.